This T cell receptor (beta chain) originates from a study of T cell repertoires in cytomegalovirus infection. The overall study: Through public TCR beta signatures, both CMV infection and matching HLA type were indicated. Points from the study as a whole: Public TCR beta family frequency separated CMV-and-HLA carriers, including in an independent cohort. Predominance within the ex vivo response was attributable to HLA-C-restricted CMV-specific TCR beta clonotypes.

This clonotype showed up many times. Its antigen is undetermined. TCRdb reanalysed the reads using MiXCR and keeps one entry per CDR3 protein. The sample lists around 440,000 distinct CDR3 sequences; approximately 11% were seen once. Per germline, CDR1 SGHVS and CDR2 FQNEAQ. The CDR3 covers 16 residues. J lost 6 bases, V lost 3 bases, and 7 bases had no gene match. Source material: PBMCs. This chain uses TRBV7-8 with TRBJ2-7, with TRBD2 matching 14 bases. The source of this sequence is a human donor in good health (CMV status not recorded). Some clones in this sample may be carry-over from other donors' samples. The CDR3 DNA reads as TGTGCCAGCAGCTTCCCCGGGACTAGCGGGAGTGGCGAGCAGTACTTC. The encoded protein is CASSFPGTSGSGEQYF.